This T cell receptor (beta chain) is from a study of T cells in women clearing cervical HPV infection. Study outcomes and limitations: Effector/memory and HPV-specific T cells were not isolated, and association timing is unknown.

V lost 6 bases and J lost 1; bases outside the gene matches: 9. This CDR3 contains 15 residues. The germline CDR1 and CDR2 sequences are DFQATT and SNEGSKA (reference sequence). Here immunoSEQ multiplex PCR was the method, and the copy in TCRdb shows in-frame clones only, minus some. The ten top clones account for around 20%, within a sample of about 30,000 clones. With respect to this clone: Its target is unknown. The CDR3 extends 3 residues past the end of the read, so its final part is completed from the germline J gene.

HPV was found by MY09/MY11 PCR and dot-blot genotyping. The chain has TRBV20-1 and TRBJ2-3; 8 nucleotides match TRBD2. The specimen was blood buffy coat. The sequence derives from a woman aged 18 to 75 with a cervical HPV16 infection that either progressed to CIN3+ or cleared (not recorded which). The CDR3 DNA, read in part, is TGCAGTGCCATTGAGGTACTAGCGGGCACAGATACG. It is translated as CSAIEVLAGTDT. The CDR3 reads in full as CSAIEVLAGTDTQYF.